What follows are 20 T cell receptor beta chains derived from one specimen sequenced in a study. TCRdb re-called the RT-PCR reads through MiXCR, storing one row per CDR3 protein. The profile shows about 680,000 distinct CDR3 sequences, more than 13% of them singletons. Sequenced sample: memory CD4+ T cells from blood. All receptors derive from a female donor in good health, serving as a healthy control.

The table lists this clonotype with a few counts. This chain uses TRBV10-3 with TRBJ2-3, with 9 positions matching TRBD2. Germline CDR1 and CDR2: ENHRY and SYGVKD. V trimming: 6 bases; J trimming: 0 bases; junction bases outside the gene matches: 7. The CDR3 extends over 16 amino acids. CDR3 loop: CAIRPSGLASTDTQYF. In nucleotides, the CDR3 is TGTGCCATCAGACCCTCGGGACTAGCCAGCACAGATACGCAGTATTTT.

Concerning this clonotype itself: Compared with germline, one end of the junction differs, possibly owing to a read error. J is TRBJ2-7 and V is TRBV5-1; 8 bases agree with TRBD1. This CDR3 is built from 15 residues. CDR1 and CDR2 from the germline V gene are SGHRS and YFSETQ. The CDR3: CASSTRQGTGYGQYF. The CDR3, as DNA: TGCGCCAGCAGCACTCGACAGGGGACAGGATACGGGCAGTACTTC.

This clonotype came up many times. The chain joins TRBV12-3 or TRBV12-4 to TRBJ1-2, with TRBD1 as a possible D gene (5 bases). CDR3 length: 14 residues. V lost 5 bases and J lost 0, with 10 bases in between. The CDR3 DNA follows: TGTGCCAGCAGTCGCGACAGTTCTAACTATGGCTACACCTTC. It is translated as CASSRDSSNYGYTF.

The CDR3 here is CASSLTGDGYGYTF. CDR3 nucleotide sequence: TGCGCCAGCAGCTTGACAGGGGATGGCTATGGCTACACCTTC. V is TRBV5-1 and J is TRBJ1-2, with 7 bases that match TRBD1. Looked up from germline, CDR1 is SGHRS and CDR2 is YFSETQ. V lost 1 base and J lost 4; bases outside the gene matches: 4. The CDR3 totals 14 residues.

The rearrangement links TRBV20-1 to TRBJ2-3; 10 positions agree with TRBD2. This CDR3 is 16 amino acids long. Trimming took 5 bases from V and 4 from J; bases not matched to a gene: 12. Germline V gene data show CDR1 as DFQATT and CDR2 as SNEGSKA (reference sequence). In DNA form, the CDR3 reads TGCAGTGCTCGGAAAGCCGGGACTAGCGTAGCAGATACGCAGTATTTT. Its protein product is CSARKAGTSVADTQYF.

The chain has TRBV20-1 and TRBJ2-1; possible D gene TRBD2, 5 bases. The V gene lost 0 bases and the J gene lost 6 bases, with 15 bases spanning the gap. CDR3 length: 15 residues. Germline lookup yields CDR1 DFQATT and CDR2 SNEGSKA (reference sequence). Here the CDR3 DNA reads TGCAGTGCTAGAGATAGGAACTTAGCGTCCAATGAGCAGTTCTTC. Translation: CSARDRNLASNEQFF.

V is TRBV12-3 or TRBV12-4 and J is TRBJ2-2; the match to TRBD2 covers 7 bases. This CDR3 has 14 residues. V dropped 2 bases and J dropped 7; count of bases not matched to a gene: 4. The CDR3 spells CASSLSRGIGELFF. In DNA form, the CDR3 reads TGTGCCAGCAGTTTATCGCGGGGGATCGGGGAGCTGTTTTTT.

The chain recombines TRBV12-3 or TRBV12-4 with TRBJ1-2; D is possibly TRBD1 (6 bases). V was shortened by 8 bases and J by 5 bases, with 9 bases between the two germline ends. CDR3 length: 11 residues. The CDR3 DNA sequence: TGTGCCAGCGTAGGGGGTTATGGCTACACCTTC. Its translation: CASVGGYGYTF.

The chain couples TRBV6-1 to TRBJ1-5, with 8 bases identical to TRBD1. The CDR3 covers 14 residues. Germline loops: CDR1 MNHNS, CDR2 SASEGT. The junction had 3 bases not matched to a gene; V was cut back by 4 bases and J by 4 bases. The DNA for the CDR3 is TGTGCCAGCAGTGTTCAGGGGGCTAATCAGCCCCAGCATTTT. This translates into CASSVQGANQPQHF.

For this clonotype: A much more abundant neighbour one base away suggests this may be a read error. The rearrangement uses TRBV5-1 and TRBJ2-3; 8 bases match TRBD1. Germline CDR1 is SGHRS and CDR2 is YFSETQ. This CDR3 is built from 17 residues. CDR3 DNA sequence: TGCGCCAGCAGCTCTACTTTTGGGACAGGATCCACAGATGCGCAGTATTTT. Translated, it gives CASSSTFGTGSTDAQYF.

V gene TRBV20-1 combines with J gene TRBJ2-5, with 8 bases fitting TRBD2. This CDR3 is 12 amino acids long. Germline V gene data show CDR1 as DFQATT and CDR2 as SNEGSKA (reference sequence). V lost 0 bases to trimming and J lost 9 bases; unmatched junction nucleotides: 3. DNA for the CDR3: TGCAGTGCTAGAGATTGGCGGGAGGCCCAGTACTTC. It is translated as CSARDWREAQYF.

The chain has TRBV9 and TRBJ2-7, with 8 nucleotides matching TRBD1. J gave up 6 bases and V 4 bases, and 18 bases lay outside the gene matches. This CDR3 spans 17 amino acids. Germline values: CDR1 SGDLS, CDR2 YYNGEE. CDR3 sequence reads: CASSLPRWTGKSCEQYF. The CDR3 DNA is TGTGCCAGCAGCTTACCCCGTTGGACAGGGAAGTCGTGCGAGCAGTACTTC.

This clonotype was found a few times. CDR3 in amino acids: CATAGGPTNEKLFF. The CDR3 DNA reads as TGTGCCACCGCAGGGGGACCAACTAATGAAAAACTGTTTTTT. V is TRBV15 and J is TRBJ1-4, with 7 nucleotides matching TRBD1. With V trimmed by 8 bases and J by 0 bases, 3 bases remained unmatched. Germline values: CDR1 LNHNV, CDR2 YYDKDF (reference sequence). The CDR3 has 14 amino acids.

This clonotype was counted only a few times. The rearrangement links TRBV7-3 to TRBJ2-1; TRBD1 agrees at 9 bases. J lost 9 bases, V lost 6 bases, and 9 bases had no gene match. Germline CDR1 and CDR2: SGHTA and FQGTGA. The CDR3 covers 14 residues. The CDR3 is CASSSDRGSLEQFF. The CDR3 bases are TGTGCCAGCAGTTCGGACAGGGGATCCCTTGAGCAGTTCTTC.

This clonotype was picked up many times. The rearrangement links TRBV6-2 or TRBV6-3 to TRBJ2-2; TRBD2 is a possible D gene (5 bases). The CDR3 contains 16 residues. The germline V gene has CDR1 MNHEY and CDR2 SVGEGT. Trimming stripped 5 bases from V and 4 bases from J, with 17 bases between. CDR3 in amino acids: CASSNKQPGFTGELFF. In DNA form, the CDR3 reads TGTGCCAGCAGTAACAAACAGCCGGGGTTCACCGGGGAGCTGTTTTTT.

In this sample, this clonotype turned up many times. CDR3 region: CASSFSADRGGYTF. The CDR3, as DNA: TGTGCCAGCAGTTTTTCCGCGGACAGGGGTGGCTACACCTTC. This chain joins TRBV6-5 and TRBJ1-2, with 9 positions matching TRBD1. V dropped 4 bases and J dropped 7; count of bases not matched to a gene: 7. The CDR3 loop spans 14 amino acids. Germline CDR1 is MNHEY and CDR2 is SVGAGI.

This clonotype showed up many times. V usage is TRBV5-1 and J usage is TRBJ1-1; D unresolved. The germline CDR1 and CDR2 sequences are SGHRS and YFSETQ. Trimming removed 3 bases at V and 5 bases at J, with 11 bases between. This CDR3 has 13 amino acids. CDR3: CASSSVGQTEAFF. In DNA form, the CDR3 reads TGCGCCAGCAGCTCCGTGGGTCAAACTGAAGCTTTCTTT.

This clonotype was detected ten times or more. The rearrangement links TRBV6-5 to TRBJ1-1, with D unclear. CDR1 and CDR2 from the germline V gene are MNHEY and SVGAGI. The CDR3 covers 11 residues. Trimming removed 6 bases from V and 7 bases from J, with 9 bases in between. CDR3 protein: CASSSRIEAFF. The CDR3 DNA sequence: TGTGCCAGCAGCTCCCGGATTGAAGCTTTCTTT.

This clonotype was detected a few times. The chain links TRBV5-6 to TRBJ2-5; D possibly corresponds to TRBD1 (6 bases). Trimming removed 4 bases from V and 1 base from J, with 14 bases in between. The V gene's germline CDR1 is SGHDT and CDR2 YYEEEE. CDR3 length equals 15 residues. Here the CDR3 reads CASSKTGKIQETQYF. Here the CDR3 DNA reads TGTGCCAGCAGCAAAACAGGGAAAATCCAAGAGACCCAGTACTTC.

The chain links TRBV7-2 to TRBJ2-3, with D possibly being TRBD1 (6 bases). The V gene lost 5 bases and the J gene lost 0 bases, with 9 bases spanning the gap. CDR1 SGHTA and CDR2 FQGNSA come from the germline V gene. The CDR3 extends over 14 amino acids. CDR3 nucleotide sequence: TGTGCCAGCAGCCAGGGGATCAGCACAGATACGCAGTATTTT. It is translated as CASSQGISTDTQYF.